One sample yielded the 12 T cell receptor beta chains listed below, sequenced in a study of CXCR3-negative and CXCR3-positive naive CD8 T cells. Study-wide results and caveats: Compared with CXCR3-negative naive cells, CXCR3-positive naive cells showed more hydrophobic TRB CDR3s.

Antigen specificity for these receptors is unknown. cDNA libraries for TRB were generated by 5' RACE incorporating UMI labels. Following a re-call of the 5' RACE reads, TCRdb has one entry per CDR3 protein and lacks DNA. This table holds some 53,000 distinct CDR3 sequences. Sequenced input: naive CXCR3+ CD8+ T cells from blood. As for subset: CD45RO-CCR7+CD27+CD95- naive CD8+ T cells expressing CXCR3 (TNR3+). The source of these receptors is a human donor in good health. Some clones in this sample may be carry-over from other donors' samples.

The chain has TRBV4-1 and TRBJ2-1. CDR1 and CDR2 (germline): MGHRA, YSYEKL. The CDR3 contains 15 residues. The CDR3 here is CASSHGLASYNEQFF.

The chain employs TRBV5-1 and TRBJ2-7; TCRdb's assignment of TRBD2 cannot be checked, as there is no DNA. The germline V gene has CDR1 SGHRS and CDR2 YFSETQ. The CDR3 is 18 residues long. This CDR3 reads CASSLVRGLYPEIYEQYF.

This chain connects TRBV11-2 to TRBJ2-1; TCRdb lists TRBD1, though no DNA is available to test this call. This CDR3 is built from 15 residues. CDR1 and CDR2 (germline): SGHAT, FQNNGV. CDR3 sequence: CASRWGYRHQNEQFF.

V is TRBV20-1 and J is TRBJ2-7; TCRdb's assignment of TRBD1 cannot be checked, as there is no DNA. This CDR3 region has 18 residues. Looked up from germline, CDR1 is DFQATT and CDR2 is SNEGSKA (reference sequence). The CDR3 region is CSAPRADRGFGAFYEQYF.

V is TRBV28 and J is TRBJ1-5. This CDR3 has 14 residues. Germline values: CDR1 MDHEN, CDR2 SYDVKM. CDR3 loop: CASSLLGGNQSQHF.

V gene TRBV20-1 combines with J gene TRBJ2-1; TCRdb's assignment of TRBD2 cannot be checked, as there is no DNA. The CDR3 runs 17 residues. Germline V CDR1 and CDR2: DFQATT, SNEGSKA (reference sequence). The CDR3: CSALESGKRGGLNEQFF.

The chain carries TRBV2 and TRBJ1-1. This CDR3 region has 13 residues. Germline CDR1 is SNHLY and CDR2 is FYNNEI. This chain's CDR3 is CASNPQGGTEAFF.

The chain links TRBV7-9 to TRBJ1-2; with no DNA, the TCRdb D assignment of TRBD1 cannot be verified. The germline V gene encodes CDR1 SEHNR and CDR2 FQNEAQ (reference sequence). CDR3 length: 14 amino acids. This CDR3 is CASSLDRENYGYTF.

This clonotype is labeled medium-sized based on frequency. The V and J genes are TRBV7-7 and TRBJ2-5; TCRdb designates TRBD1, a call that cannot be tested without DNA. This CDR3 has 15 residues. Germline values: CDR1 SSHAT, CDR2 FNYEAQ (reference sequence). The chain's CDR3 is CASSLGTGEGETQYF.

The chain joins TRBV28 to TRBJ1-2; TCRdb names TRBD1, which stays unverified in the absence of DNA. The length of the CDR3 is 13 residues. The V gene's germline CDR1 is MDHEN and CDR2 SYDVKM. This chain's CDR3 is CASRGLWDYGYTF.

The chain recombines TRBV19 with TRBJ2-2; TCRdb picks TRBD2, but there is no DNA to check that call. Germline V gene lookup returns CDR1 LNHDA and CDR2 SQIVND (reference sequence). There are 15 residues in the CDR3. The CDR3 here is CASTWTAQGTGELFF.

The genes are TRBV28 and TRBJ2-7; TCRdb selects TRBD1, and the lack of DNA leaves this call unchecked. Looked up from germline, CDR1 is MDHEN and CDR2 is SYDVKM. CDR3 length: 15 amino acids. The CDR3 reads CASSLRGVRFYEKYF.